The 10 T cell receptor beta chains below were found in one sample sequenced in a study of blood T cell repertoires in COVID-19. Assay used: immunoSEQ multiplex PCR; TCRdb lists only in-frame clones, some missing. The sample consists of some 80,000 clones, under 80% of them appearing once. What was sequenced was peripheral blood. All receptors derive from a human donor in a cohort sampled during active COVID-19.

The genes are TRBV20-1 and TRBJ2-1; D uncertain. Trimming took off 3 bases at V and 5 bases at J, with 5 bases between the two ends. The CDR3 consists of 11 residues. Looked up from germline, CDR1 is DFQATT and CDR2 is SNEGSKA (reference sequence). The CDR3 region has the DNA TGCAGTGCTAGGGAGAACAATGAGCAGTTCTTC. The encoded protein is CSARENNEQFF.

The chain recombines TRBV18 with TRBJ2-3; 7 bases match TRBD1. The CDR3 length is 14 residues. V dropped 8 bases and J dropped 6; count of bases not matched to a gene: 11. Germline V gene data show CDR1 as KGHSH and CDR2 as LQKENI. This CDR3 is CASQRDSARDTQYF. The DNA for the CDR3 is TGTGCCAGCCAACGGGACAGTGCTAGGGATACGCAGTATTTT.

This rearrangement joins TRBV10-3 to TRBJ2-3; perhaps TRBD2 as D (6 bases). The CDR3 is made up of 15 amino acids. Germline-derived CDR1 and CDR2 are ENHRY and SYGVKD. V lost 7 bases and J lost 2, with 16 bases in between. This chain's CDR3 is CAITRGDSLTDTQYF. CDR3 nucleotide sequence: TGTGCCATCACCCGCGGGGACTCACTCACAGATACGCAGTATTTT.

This clone was seen only a few times. The rearrangement uses TRBV19 and TRBJ2-7; D might be TRBD1 (6 bases). CDR3 length: 15 amino acids. Trimming took 4 bases from V and 2 from J, leaving 15 bases between them. Looked up from germline, CDR1 is LNHDA and CDR2 is SQIVND (reference sequence). CDR3 amino acids: CASSTRQATAYEQYF. In nucleotides, the CDR3 is TGTGCCAGTAGTACACGACAGGCGACTGCCTACGAGCAGTACTTC.

This chain connects TRBV6-6 to TRBJ2-5; weak D call: TRBD1 (6 bases). Germline V gives CDR1 MNHNY, CDR2 SVGAGI (reference sequence). Trimming pared 6 bases from V and 1 base from J, leaving 15 bases between. The CDR3 length is 15 residues. CDR3 bases: TGTGCCAGCAGCAGCCACAGGGTGTCCCAAGAGACCCAGTACTTC. Amino acid sequence: CASSSHRVSQETQYF.

The chain carries TRBV6-2 or TRBV6-3 and TRBJ2-7, with 7 bases matching TRBD1. Germline values: CDR1 MNHEY, CDR2 SVGEGT. The V and J ends lost 2 bases and 0 bases, in that order; junction bases with no gene match: 4. This CDR3 is built from 15 residues. The CDR3 sequence: CASSYLDRASYEQYF. The CDR3 nucleotides read TGTGCCAGCAGTTACCTAGACAGGGCCTCCTACGAGCAGTACTTC.

V usage is TRBV2 and J usage is TRBJ1-4; weak D call: TRBD1 (6 bases). This CDR3 has 15 amino acids. Germline lookup yields CDR1 SNHLY and CDR2 FYNNEI. V lost 6 bases, J lost 2 bases, and 13 bases lay in between. In DNA, the CDR3 is TGTGCCAGCAGATCACAGGGTTTGACTAATGAAAAACTGTTTTTT. Translated, it gives CASRSQGLTNEKLFF.

This clone was observed a handful of times. The chain couples TRBV9 to TRBJ2-1; TRBD2 is a possible D gene (6 bases). With 1 base removed from V and 11 bases from J, the gap between germline ends came to 13 bases. CDR3 length: 13 amino acids. The germline V gene has CDR1 SGDLS and CDR2 YYNGEE. For the CDR3, the DNA is TGTGCCAGCAGCGTAAGTGCCGGGGGTCAGCAGTTCTTC. It codes for CASSVSAGGQQFF.

The V gene is TRBV6-5, the J gene TRBJ1-2; 8 bases line up with TRBD1. V was pared by 2 bases and J by 8 bases, with 7 bases of the junction left unmatched. CDR1 MNHEY and CDR2 SVGAGI come from the germline V gene. The CDR3 consists of 14 residues. The DNA for the CDR3 is TGTGCCAGCAGTTACGGGCAGGGGGCGAGAGGCTACACCTTC. Translation: CASSYGQGARGYTF.

The CDR3 sequence is CASSLLTGGDTEAFF. CDR3 DNA: TGTGCCAGCAGCTTATTAACCGGGGGAGACACTGAAGCTTTCTTT. The chain carries TRBV7-9 and TRBJ1-1; perhaps TRBD1 as D (5 bases). The V end was cut by 2 bases, the J end by 3 bases, with 13 bases between. Germline assignment: CDR1 SEHNR and CDR2 FQNEAQ (reference sequence). The CDR3 sequence is 15 residues long.